This TCR beta chain emerged from a study of OX40 agonist ivuxolimab in advanced cancers. Study-level information: Clinicians treated patients with ivuxolimab, an agonistic anti-OX40 (CD134) antibody.

Only in-frame clones appear in the TCRdb table, and some are missing; sequencing was by immunoSEQ multiplex PCR. The table includes more than 50,000 clones, around 84% detected once. Study results and limitations: Within 6 weeks, CD4+ and CD8+ blood T cells expanded clonally at 0.1 to 3.0 mg/kg.

On this clone itself: Antigen specificity is unknown.

Germline CDR1 and CDR2: SGHDT and YYEEEE. The CDR3 spans 15 residues. Trimming removed 4 bases from V and 4 bases from J, with 16 bases in between. The TCR sequence derives from an adult with an advanced solid tumor such as melanoma, head and neck, liver or kidney cancer. The chain uses TRBV5-6 and TRBJ2-3; tentatively, D is TRBD1 (6 bases). The sequencing used CD4+ or CD8+ T cells sorted from blood, collected in a trial of the OX40 agonist ivuxolimab. The CDR3 sequence is CASSLGRGFPDTQYF. The CDR3 DNA follows: TGTGCCAGCAGCCTGGGCAGGGGATTCCCAGATACGCAGTATTTT.